The T cell receptor (beta chain) under discussion was sequenced for a study of OX40 agonist ivuxolimab in advanced cancers. Measured with immunoSEQ multiplex PCR; TCRdb has only the in-frame clones, and not every one. Among 55,000 to 60,000 clones, roughly 93% were seen once, and the ten largest hold about 18%. The source material was CD4+ or CD8+ T cells sorted from blood, sampled in a trial of the OX40 agonist ivuxolimab. This TCR was sampled from an adult with an advanced solid tumor such as melanoma, head and neck, liver or kidney cancer.

This CDR3 reads CASSLDGFNQPQHF. The CDR3 DNA follows: TGTGCCAGCAGCTTAGACGGGTTCAATCAGCCCCAGCATTTT. The V gene is TRBV7-9, the J gene TRBJ1-5; D gene uncertain. V lost 1 base, J lost 3 bases, and 7 bases lay in between. Germline values: CDR1 SEHNR, CDR2 FQNEAQ (reference sequence). The CDR3 has 14 amino acids.